This T cell receptor (beta chain) was recorded in a study of blood T cell repertoires in COVID-19. Study-level information: From the United States, Italy and Spain came samples of acute and convalescent COVID-19.

Per the study methods: It was from reference gene primer amplification that nucleated cell counts were estimated. Assay: immunoSEQ multiplex PCR; the TCRdb copy retains only in-frame clones and omits some. D and trimming were read from the DNA, whereas the V and J calls and clone size are those reported in that table. The sample holds roughly 230,000 clones, around 82% seen once. Sequencing was carried out using peripheral blood. The TCR originated in a man between 35 and 55 years old with active or convalescent COVID-19.

The CDR3 DNA follows: TGTGCCAGCAGTTACTCGGAAGTGGGAGTGGCTGAAGCTTTCTTT. Protein product: CASSYSEVGVAEAFF. The genes are TRBV6-5 and TRBJ1-1; no clear D. Trimming pared 0 bases from V and 6 bases from J, leaving 14 bases between. This CDR3 is 15 amino acids long. Germline V gene data show CDR1 as MNHEY and CDR2 as SVGAGI.